This T cell receptor beta chain derives from a study of blood T cell repertoires in COVID-19. In the source study's methods: Estimation of nucleated cell counts was performed using reference gene primer amplification. The table came from immunoSEQ multiplex PCR; TCRdb's copy has only in-frame clones and leaves some out. That table is the source of V, J and clone size, and D and trimming were worked out from the DNA. The table includes about 50,000 clones, around 85% detected once. The CDR3 has 15 amino acids. V was cut by 3 bases and J by 0 bases, with 10 bases left in between. Germline V gene lookup returns CDR1 SGHDT and CDR2 YYEEEE.

Specimen: peripheral blood. The receptor comes from a woman aged 60-70 years with acute or convalescent COVID-19. The chain carries TRBV5-6 and TRBJ2-1, with D tentatively TRBD2 (6 bases). As DNA, the CDR3 is TGTGCCAGCAGCTGGGACTTTAGCTCCTACAATGAGCAGTTCTTC. Residues: CASSWDFSSYNEQFF.